The next 26 T cell receptor beta chains were all read from a single sample in a study of blood T cell repertoires in COVID-19. Measured with immunoSEQ multiplex PCR; TCRdb has only the in-frame clones, and not every one. The sample lists 250,000 or so clones, 89% seen once, with about 4.6% in the top ten. The specimen sequenced was peripheral blood. The receptor set was obtained from a woman aged 40 to 50 who had recovered from COVID-19.

This chain joins TRBV1 and TRBJ2-2; the table names TRBD2, a call not compared with the DNA. TRBV1 is tagged as a pseudogene. This CDR3 region has 19 residues. The CDR3 protein is CTSSPTGTSSNDDTGELFF. In nucleotides, the CDR3 is TGCACCAGCAGCCCAACGGGGACTAGCTCGAACGATGACACCGGGGAGCTGTTTTTT.

J is TRBJ1-2 and V is TRBV19; D is ambiguous. CDR1 and CDR2 (germline): LNHDA, SQIVND (reference sequence). The CDR3 has 12 residues. Trimming cost V 6 bases and J 6 bases, with 11 bases left between them. CDR3 in DNA: TGTGCCAGTAGCCTCTTCCAGGATGGCTACACCTTC. Translated: CASSLFQDGYTF.

V gene TRBV11-2 combines with J gene TRBJ2-2; 8 nucleotides align to TRBD1. The CDR3 extends over 17 amino acids. Germline V gives CDR1 SGHAT, CDR2 FQNNGV. V trimming: 1 base; J trimming: 5 bases; junction bases outside the gene matches: 9. The CDR3 nucleotides are TGTGCCAGCAGCTTAGTGAGACAGGGGTTTAGGACCGGGGAGCTGTTTTTT. Protein product: CASSLVRQGFRTGELFF.

The J gene is TRBJ2-1, the V gene TRBV10-3; D gene unclear. Looked up from germline, CDR1 is ENHRY and CDR2 is SYGVKD. This CDR3 has 14 residues. V shed 4 bases and J shed 8 bases, with 15 bases lying between them. CDR3 loop: CAISVLPPGDEQFF. The CDR3, as DNA: TGTGCCATCAGTGTACTCCCTCCGGGTGATGAGCAGTTCTTC.

The chain uses TRBV7-2 and TRBJ2-1, with D possibly matching TRBD2 (5 bases). There are 14 residues in the CDR3. Germline V lookup: CDR1 SGHTA, CDR2 FQGNSA. V was shortened by 4 bases and J by 8 bases, with 15 bases between the two germline ends. The CDR3 loop is CASSYQEGHDEQFF. The DNA for the CDR3 is TGTGCCAGCAGCTACCAAGAGGGCCACGATGAGCAGTTCTTC.

This clone has just a few counts. This chain joins TRBV10-3 and TRBJ1-1; a weak D match, TRBD1 (6 bases). Germline-derived CDR1 and CDR2 are ENHRY and SYGVKD. This CDR3 is 13 amino acids long. Trimming left V 6 bases short and J 1 base short, with 9 bases between. DNA of the CDR3: TGTGCCATCAGCGGACAGACGAACACTGAAGCTTTCTTT. Translation gives CAISGQTNTEAFF.

V and J are TRBV7-2 and TRBJ2-2, with 10 bases fitting TRBD2. From germline, CDR1 is SGHTA and CDR2 FQGNSA. Trimming at V came to 2 bases and at J to 8 bases, leaving 11 bases not matched to a gene. The CDR3 is 17 residues long. In nucleotides, the CDR3 is TGTGCCAGCAGCTTATCTCGACTAGCGGGTGAAATAGGGGAGCTGTTTTTT. It is translated as CASSLSRLAGEIGELFF.

This clone was seen ten or more times. V gene TRBV19 combines with J gene TRBJ2-1, with unresolved D. The CDR3 has 15 residues. V was trimmed by 3 bases and J by 6 bases, leaving 15 bases between them. Germline CDR1 is LNHDA and CDR2 is SQIVND (reference sequence). The CDR3 spells CASSMKEFMGNEQFF. The CDR3 DNA follows: TGTGCCAGTAGTATGAAGGAGTTTATGGGCAATGAGCAGTTCTTC.

The J gene is TRBJ2-4, the V gene TRBV15, with TRBD1 identical over 8 bases. Per the germline V gene, CDR1 is LNHNV and CDR2 is YYDKDF (reference sequence). The CDR3 runs to 15 residues. Trimming removed 1 base from V and 5 bases from J; junction bases left unmatched: 4. DNA of the CDR3: TGTGCCACCAGCAGAGGAGACAGGGGAGAAAACATTCAGTACTTC. It specifies CATSRGDRGENIQYF.

J is TRBJ1-1 and V is TRBV19; 7 nucleotides line up with TRBD1. The CDR3 length is 13 residues. The J segment lost 8 bases and the V segment lost 1 base, leaving 4 bases of the junction unmatched. Germline CDR1 reads LNHDA; CDR2 reads SQIVND (reference sequence). The CDR3 protein is CASSIVPRGEAFF. CDR3 nucleotide sequence: TGTGCCAGTAGTATAGTGCCCAGGGGGGAAGCTTTCTTT.

DNA of the CDR3: TGTGCCAGCAGTGTGGGGACATCCTCCAATTCACCCCTCCACTTT. Its translation: CASSVGTSSNSPLHF. The gene calls are TRBV25-1 and TRBJ1-6, with a weak D call TRBD1 (6 bases). The CDR3 covers 15 residues. Per the germline V gene, CDR1 is MGHDK and CDR2 is SYGVNS. V was clipped by 4 bases and J by 7 bases, with 14 bases between them.

J is TRBJ2-3 and V is TRBV12-3 or TRBV12-4; D is perhaps TRBD1 (6 bases). The CDR3 consists of 12 residues. V lost 3 bases, J lost 10 bases, and 11 bases lay in between. CDR3 nucleotide sequence: TGTGCCAGCAGTTTTGAGGGGGAAGCGCAGTATTTT. Amino acids: CASSFEGEAQYF.

The chain is built from TRBV4-1 and TRBJ2-2, with D maybe TRBD1 (5 bases). Deletions cut 1 base from V and 7 bases from J, with 10 bases between. From germline, CDR1 is MGHRA and CDR2 YSYEKL. This CDR3 region has 14 residues. CDR3 nucleotide sequence: TGCGCCAGCAGCCAAGCAGGGAATGACGGGGAGCTGTTTTTT. Translated: CASSQAGNDGELFF.

The gene calls are TRBV2 and TRBJ2-3; D unclear. Deletions cut 8 bases from V and 5 bases from J, with 8 bases between. Germline V gene sequence: CDR1 SNHLY, CDR2 FYNNEI. The CDR3 is made up of 11 amino acids. The CDR3 coding sequence is TGTGCCAGCCGGTCCGGAGATACGCAGTATTTT. Translation: CASRSGDTQYF.

The chain carries TRBV11-2 and TRBJ1-6; no clear D gene. The CDR3 contains 13 residues. The V end was cut by 5 bases, the J end by 7 bases, with 9 bases between. Looked up from germline, CDR1 is SGHAT and CDR2 is FQNNGV. The CDR3 DNA follows: TGTGCCAGCAGCGCCTACGGGAATTCACCCCTCCACTTT. This gives the protein CASSAYGNSPLHF. The complete variable domain, with remaining parts taken from reference TRBV11-2 and TRBJ1-6, reads EAGVAQSPRYKIIEKRQSVAFWCNPISGHATLYWYQQILGQGPKLLIQFQNNGVVDDSQLPKDRFSAERLKGVDSTLKIQPAKLEDSAVYLCASSAYGNSPLHFGNGTRLTVT.

The CDR3 nucleotides read TGTGCCAGCAGCTTGGTGGGCAGCCACATGAACACTGAAGCTTTCTTT. It is translated as CASSLVGSHMNTEAFF. This chain joins TRBV5-5 and TRBJ1-1, with D unresolved. The germline V gene encodes CDR1 SGHKS and CDR2 YYEKEE (reference sequence). CDR3 size: 16 residues. The V and J ends lost 0 bases and 0 bases respectively, with 12 bases between them.

The chain recombines TRBV9 with TRBJ2-1; no reliable D call. The ends were cut back, 0 bases at V and 1 base at J, with 8 bases in the middle. Germline CDR1 is SGDLS and CDR2 is YYNGEE. The CDR3 consists of 15 residues. The CDR3, as DNA: TGTGCCAGCAGCGTAGGTTCAGTTTCCTACAATGAGCAGTTCTTC. Its translation is CASSVGSVSYNEQFF.

V gene TRBV7-2 combines with J gene TRBJ1-5; D remains ambiguous. Germline CDR1 is SGHTA and CDR2 is FQGNSA. Trimming removed 0 bases at V and 6 bases at J, with 15 bases between. The CDR3 is 16 residues long. The CDR3 reads CASSLAHRGLGQPQHF. CDR3 sequence (DNA): TGTGCCAGCAGCTTAGCCCACAGAGGGTTGGGTCAGCCCCAGCATTTT.

The chain combines TRBV11-2 with TRBJ2-5; TRBD2 is a possible D gene (5 bases). The germline V gene encodes CDR1 SGHAT and CDR2 FQNNGV. CDR3 length equals 15 residues. The ends were cut back, 2 bases at V and 5 bases at J, with 15 bases in the middle. CDR3 residues: CASSLYWLGGETQYF. In nucleotides, the CDR3 is TGTGCCAGCAGCTTATACTGGCTGGGCGGGGAGACCCAGTACTTC.

This chain connects TRBV27 to TRBJ2-1; weak D call: TRBD2 (6 bases). Trimming removed 3 bases at V and 2 bases at J, with 11 bases between. Germline CDR1 and CDR2: MNHEY and SMNVEV (reference sequence). CDR3 size: 15 residues. CDR3 coding DNA: TGTGCCAGCAGTTTCTTGGGGGGACCCTACAATGAGCAGTTCTTC. The encoded protein is CASSFLGGPYNEQFF.

For the CDR3, the DNA is TGTGCCAGCAGCGTCCAACCTCGGACACCCGAAGCTTTCTTT. This codes for CASSVQPRTPEAFF. The rearrangement uses TRBV9 and TRBJ1-1, with a weak D call TRBD1 (5 bases). Germline values: CDR1 SGDLS, CDR2 YYNGEE. V gave up 2 bases and J gave up 8 bases, with 16 bases separating them. The CDR3 length is 14 residues. Full variable domain (remainder filled in from reference TRBV9 and TRBJ1-1): DSGVTQTPKHLITATGQRVTLRCSPRSGDLSVYWYQQSLDQGLQFLIQYYNGEERAKGNILERFSAQQFPDLHSELNLSSLELGDSALYFCASSVQPRTPEAFFGQGTRLTVV.

The rearrangement joins TRBV13 to TRBJ2-3, with TRBD2 matching over 10 bases. The CDR3 runs 16 residues. J lost 1 base, V lost 8 bases, and 9 bases had no gene match. Germline CDR1 PRHDT, CDR2 FYEKMQ (reference sequence). CDR3 bases: TGTGCCAGCCAGGGAGCGGGAGGGCCGGGCACAGATACGCAGTATTTT. Its translation is CASQGAGGPGTDTQYF.

The J gene is TRBJ2-1, the V gene TRBV6-5; no clear D. CDR1 is MNHEY and CDR2 is SVGAGI in the germline V gene. The CDR3 length is 11 residues. The V gene lost 6 bases and the J gene lost 9 bases, with 9 bases spanning the gap. The CDR3 loop is CASSRPGEQFF. In DNA form, the CDR3 reads TGTGCCAGCAGCCGACCGGGTGAGCAGTTCTTC.

V usage is TRBV5-4 and J usage is TRBJ1-6; D gene uncertain. Germline loops: CDR1 SGHNT, CDR2 YYREEE (reference sequence). The V end was cut by 5 bases, the J end by 6 bases, with 12 bases between. This CDR3 is built from 14 residues. The CDR3 loop is CASSSFIGNSPLHF. The CDR3 region has the DNA TGTGCCAGCAGTTCCTTCATCGGTAATTCACCCCTCCACTTT.

V is TRBV27 and J is TRBJ2-1; 10 bases line up with TRBD2. Trimming cost V 2 bases and J 6 bases; bases outside gene matches: 7. The CDR3 has 16 amino acids. The V gene's germline CDR1 is MNHEY and CDR2 SMNVEV (reference sequence). CDR3 sequence: CASSLTLGLAINEQFF. CDR3 DNA sequence: TGTGCCAGCAGTTTAACGTTGGGACTAGCGATCAATGAGCAGTTCTTC.

This rearrangement joins TRBV27 to TRBJ2-1; TRBD1 aligns across 9 bases. The germline CDR1 and CDR2 sequences are MNHEY and SMNVEV (reference sequence). Trimming at V came to 5 bases and at J to 4 bases, leaving 9 bases not matched to a gene. The CDR3 sequence is 16 residues long. This CDR3 is CASSPTGTGTYNEQFF. The CDR3 region has the DNA TGTGCCAGCAGTCCGACCGGGACAGGGACTTACAATGAGCAGTTCTTC.